What follows describes a single T cell receptor beta chain. This clonotype was seen ten or more times. What this receptor recognizes is not known. The record has no base qualities; no much larger clone is one base away. TCRdb lists the instrument as Illumina NovaSeq 6000. TCR cDNA was synthesized by 5'RACE template switching, which introduced a universal primer site and unique molecular identifiers. Priming of cDNA synthesis was performed from both the TCR alpha and TCR beta constant segments. Library amplification used two PCR steps, and the second PCR step added sample barcodes and sequencing adapters. Libraries were sequenced on Illumina HiSeq 2500 (2x100 bp) or NovaSeq (2x150 bp). Per the authors' processing: Reads were demultiplexed and collapsed into UMI consensus sequences with MIGEC, and V(D)J alignment was performed with MiXCR. Clonotypes responding to the vaccine were identified with edgeR on replicate PBMC samples, with the criteria of FDR below 0.01 and a log2 fold change above 5 up to day 15. Each bulk clonotype was labeled CD4 or CD8 based on which sequenced repertoire, CD4 or CD8, contained the clonotype at higher abundance. The raw public reads went through TCRdb reprocessing: fastp at Q25, MiXCR clone calling, in-frame beta chains kept. When rows share a CDR3 protein, they turn into one entry using the most common DNA and genes. The V and J calls were not made by the authors but by TCRdb's processing. Within this sample are about 320,000 distinct CDR3 sequences, with about 10% of them counted one time only. Over 3% of the sample goes to the ten largest clones.

This specimen comes from a study of T cells after yellow fever vaccination (dated by TCRdb to the late 2010s). About the investigation overall: The SMART-Seq v4 Ultra Low Input RNA kit was used to prepare libraries from fractions with low cell numbers. To track T-cell clones before and after primary and booster YFV17D yellow fever vaccination, bulk TCR alpha and beta repertoires were sequenced longitudinally. Two healthy male donors, one aged 18 to 30 and one aged 30 to 39 years, were included in the cohort. Blood was drawn at multiple timepoints before and after primary and secondary immunization, with bulk PBMC replicates and cell subsets isolated. The research as a whole found: FACS-sorted repertoires could contain abundant contaminating clonotypes from the bulk population, so computational filtering was required. Because the study included only a couple of donors, the extent to which the findings can be generalized is limited. After the booster, most of the clones that had expanded following primary vaccination were detected again (96% of CD4 and more than 85% of CD8), which suggests that memory was broadly maintained. A small fraction of clonotypes appeared in both the CD4 and CD8 compartments, likely as a result of convergent recombination. Compared with the primary T-cell response, the secondary T-cell response was weaker but faster, peaking on day 5 rather than day 15.

The treatment or condition label for this specimen denotes: live attenuated yellow fever vaccine strain. A standard Ficoll-Paque protocol was used to isolate PBMCs from peripheral blood. Dynabeads CD4 and CD8 positive selection kits were used to isolate CD4 and CD8 T-cell fractions. TriZol was used to extract RNA from bulk PBMCs, from CD4 and CD8 fractions, and from dextramer-positive and dextramer-negative fractions. Including the terminal cysteine and phenylalanine, the CDR3 comprises 14 residues. Here the CDR3 DNA is all that survives: 42 bases in frame from base 1. At the junction V is shortened by 0 bases and J by 0 bases, with 3 bases in between. CDR1 and CDR2 are read off the germline V gene as LGHNA and YNFKEQ.

The sample consisted of CD4+ T cells sorted from PBMCs, taken 45 days after the yellow fever booster vaccination. This TCR came from a man between 18 and 35 years old who received the YFV17D yellow fever vaccine. The chain is encoded by TRBV4-2 joined to TRBJ2-4, with the D gene not clear enough to name. For the CDR3, the sequence is CASSQELAKNIQYF. The DNA sequence is as follows: TGTGCCAGCAGCCAAGAACTAGCCAAAAACATTCAGTACTTC.